These 12 T cell receptor beta chains originate from one sample sequenced in a study of human T cells and chemical hapten exposure. TCRdb fed the RACE reads into MiXCR, producing one record per CDR3 protein. The repertoire has 350,000 or so distinct CDR3 sequences, about 7% of them found once; the top ten carry around 8.4%. Time point noted: patch test 1, 2 weeks after DPC sensitization. The sample's treatment: therapeutic diphenylcyclopropenone sensitization with weekly scalp DPC. The input for sequencing was whole blood, taken in connection with sensitization to the hapten diphenylcyclopropenone (DPC). Receptors originate from a woman aged 18-29 years with alopecia areata. Some clones in this sample may be carry-over from other donors' samples.

The V gene is TRBV6-2 or TRBV6-3, the J gene TRBJ1-1; D is possibly TRBD1 (6 bases). Germline CDR1 and CDR2: MNHEY and SVGEGT. CDR3 length: 13 residues. The ends were cut back, 6 bases at V and 5 bases at J, with 13 bases in the middle. CDR3 bases: TGTGCCAGCAGACTACAGGGAATAACTGAAGCTTTCTTT. Protein sequence: CASRLQGITEAFF.

The rearrangement joins TRBV4-3 to TRBJ1-1, with a tentative D call TRBD1 (5 bases). Per the germline V gene, CDR1 is LGHNA and CDR2 is YSLEER. V lost 5 bases, J lost 0 bases, and 16 bases lay in between. The CDR3 extends over 16 amino acids. The CDR3 sequence is CASSVNLDSLNTEAFF. In DNA form, the CDR3 reads TGCGCCAGCAGCGTAAATTTAGACAGCTTGAACACTGAAGCTTTCTTT.

This clonotype showed up many times. The V gene is TRBV20-1, the J gene TRBJ1-4; D not certain. V was cut by 6 bases and J by 5 bases, with 13 bases left in between. Per the germline V gene, CDR1 is DFQATT and CDR2 is SNEGSKA (reference sequence). The CDR3 consists of 13 residues. The CDR3 sequence: CSALIQQNEKLFF. The CDR3 nucleotides read TGCAGTGCACTAATCCAACAGAATGAAAAACTGTTTTTT.

There are a few counts of this clonotype. V is TRBV4-3 and J is TRBJ1-1; weak D call: TRBD1 (5 bases). V lost 4 bases, J lost 4 bases, and 10 bases lay in between. CDR3 length equals 13 residues. Germline V gives CDR1 LGHNA, CDR2 YSLEER. CDR3 amino acids: CASSRLRGTEAFF. The CDR3 DNA reads TGCGCCAGCAGCCGTCTTAGGGGCACTGAAGCTTTCTTT.

This clonotype was seen at least ten times. The chain employs TRBV29-1 and TRBJ2-3; possibly TRBD1 or TRBD2 for D (5 bases each). Trimming shortened V by 6 bases and J by 5 bases, and 6 bases separated the two germline ends. Germline V gives CDR1 SQVTM, CDR2 ANQGSEA. This CDR3 spans 10 amino acids. CDR3 loop: CSVGVDTQYF. The CDR3, as DNA: TGCAGCGTGGGGGTAGATACGCAGTATTTT.

This chain links TRBV29-1 with TRBJ1-1, with D possibly TRBD1 on 5 matching bases. V was pared by 7 bases and J by 8 bases, with 11 bases between. This CDR3 contains 10 residues. Per the germline V gene, CDR1 is SQVTM and CDR2 is ANQGSEA. Here the CDR3 reads CSGGRIEAFF. The CDR3, as DNA: TGCAGCGGGGGACGTATCGAAGCTTTCTTT.

CDR3 sequence reads: CASSFPAGGTGELFF. CDR3 bases: TGTGCCAGCAGTTTCCCGGCGGGGGGCACCGGGGAGCTGTTTTTT. The genes are TRBV12-3 or TRBV12-4 and TRBJ2-2; 8 bases are shared with TRBD2. The CDR3 is 15 residues long. After removal of 3 bases from V and 4 bases from J, the junction contained 4 bases not matched to a gene.

This clonotype was observed a handful of times. The chain links TRBV5-1 to TRBJ2-3, with D perhaps TRBD2 (5 bases). The CDR3 totals 16 residues. V dropped 7 bases and J dropped 1 base, with 19 bases sitting between them. Germline assignment: CDR1 SGHRS and CDR2 YFSETQ. This CDR3 is CASLRGVGMRTDTQYF. CDR3 nucleotide sequence: TGCGCCAGCCTCCGTGGGGTCGGGATGCGCACAGATACGCAGTATTTT. Based on the CDR3 plus reference TRBV5-1 and TRBJ2-3, the full variable domain is KAGVTQTPRYLIKTRGQQVTLSCSPISGHRSVSWYQQTPGQGLQFLFEYFSETQRNKGNFPGRFSGRQFSNSRSEMNVSTLELGDSALYLCASLRGVGMRTDTQYFGPGTRLTVL.

V gene TRBV4-1 combines with J gene TRBJ2-5; 8 bases match TRBD1. Per the germline V gene, CDR1 is MGHRA and CDR2 is YSYEKL. V was pared by 1 base and J by 4 bases, with 2 bases of the junction left unmatched. The CDR3 runs 14 residues. The CDR3 bases are TGCGCCAGCAGCCAAGGGACAGGGCCAGAGACCCAGTACTTC. It translates to CASSQGTGPETQYF.

This clonotype was recorded only once. V and J are TRBV6-2 or TRBV6-3 and TRBJ1-5, with D perhaps matching TRBD1 (6 bases). The V gene's germline CDR1 is MNHEY and CDR2 SVGEGT. Deletions cut 4 bases from V and 0 bases from J, with 7 bases between. The CDR3 has 14 amino acids. The CDR3 sequence: CASSSRGSNQPQHF. Written as DNA, the CDR3 is TGTGCCAGCAGTTCCAGGGGTAGCAATCAGCCCCAGCATTTT.

This clonotype was counted ten times or more. V is TRBV18 and J is TRBJ1-5, with TRBD1 matching over 7 bases. The CDR3 spans 14 residues. V gave up 6 bases and J gave up 5 bases; unmatched junction bases: 7. Germline-derived CDR1 and CDR2 are KGHSH and LQKENI. Written as DNA, the CDR3 is TGTGCCAGCTCCGGAACAGGGGAGGATCAGCCCCAGCATTTT. Amino acid sequence: CASSGTGEDQPQHF.

The rearrangement uses TRBV12-3 or TRBV12-4 and TRBJ2-3, with a tentative D call TRBD2 (5 bases). The CDR3 extends over 15 amino acids. V was clipped by 6 bases and J by 4 bases, with 17 bases between them. CDR3 in DNA: TGTGCCAGCAGAGACCATTCGGCGGGCCCAGATACGCAGTATTTT. Amino acid sequence: CASRDHSAGPDTQYF.